These 15 T cell receptor beta chains were all obtained from the same sample, sequenced in a study of TIL therapy for anti-PD-1-resistant metastatic lung cancer. Sequencing used immunoSEQ v3. Only in-frame clones appear in the TCRdb table, and some are missing; sequencing was by immunoSEQ multiplex PCR. The sample holds 57,000 or so clones, around 87% seen once. Time point specified: pre-treatment sample, taken before nivolumab and TIL therapy. Sequenced here: blood, sampled at baseline. The receptors here all came from a person between 25 and 79 years old with non-small cell lung cancer.

This chain uses TRBV30 with TRBJ2-7; either TRBD1 or TRBD2 may fit D (5 bases each). Trimming removed 2 bases from V and 0 bases from J, with 11 bases in between. This CDR3 has 14 residues. Per germline, CDR1 GTSNPN and CDR2 SVGIG (reference sequence). CDR3 coding DNA: TGTGCCTGGAGTTGGGACGGCTACTCCTACGAGCAGTACTTC. It translates to CAWSWDGYSYEQYF. Supplemented by reference TRBV30 and TRBJ2-7, the full variable domain reads SQTIHQWPATLVQPVGSPLSLECTVEGTSNPNLYWYRQAAGRGLQLLFYSVGIGQISSEVPQNLSASRPQDRQFILSSKKLLLSDSGFYLCAWSWDGYSYEQYFGPGTRLTVT.

The genes are TRBV27 and TRBJ2-1; possibly TRBD2 for D (5 bases). The V gene's germline CDR1 is MNHEY and CDR2 SMNVEV (reference sequence). The CDR3 totals 13 residues. V was shortened by 3 bases and J by 9 bases, with 12 bases between the two germline ends. The CDR3 reads CASSFTREGEQFF. The CDR3 nucleotides are TGTGCCAGCAGTTTTACTCGGGAAGGTGAGCAGTTCTTC.

This sequence joins TRBV20-1 and TRBJ2-4; no firm D call. Germline CDR1 DFQATT, CDR2 SNEGSKA (reference sequence). V lost 0 bases, J lost 12 bases, and 6 bases lay in between. CDR3 size: 10 residues. CDR3: CSARDLTQYF. CDR3 nucleotide sequence: TGCAGTGCTAGAGATCTTACTCAGTACTTC.

This clone was counted once. The rearrangement links TRBV3-1 (or the pseudogene TRBV3-2) to TRBJ1-4, with a tentative D call TRBD1 (5 bases). Germline values: CDR1 LGHDT, CDR2 YNNKEL (reference sequence). V gave up 0 bases and J gave up 5 bases, with 13 bases separating them. The CDR3 sequence is 16 residues long. Here the CDR3 reads CASSQDGGGRNEKLFF. CDR3 sequence (DNA): TGTGCCAGCAGCCAAGATGGGGGGGGAAGAAATGAAAAACTGTTTTTT.

The chain uses TRBV28 and TRBJ1-3; 8 bases agree with TRBD1. Trimming removed 5 bases from V and 0 bases from J; junction bases left unmatched: 6. The CDR3 contains 16 residues. Germline values: CDR1 MDHEN, CDR2 SYDVKM. CDR3 sequence reads: CASSIRDRFSGNTIYF. In DNA form, the CDR3 reads TGTGCCAGCAGTATCCGGGACAGGTTCTCTGGAAACACCATATATTTT.

This chain links TRBV5-1 with TRBJ1-1; D not resolved. CDR1 and CDR2 from the germline V gene are SGHRS and YFSETQ. The CDR3 runs 17 residues. V lost 2 bases and J lost 2, with 19 bases in between. The CDR3 spells CASSFSAGLNPNTEAFF. In DNA, the CDR3 is TGCGCCAGCAGCTTTTCGGCCGGCCTCAACCCCAACACTGAAGCTTTCTTT.

The gene calls are TRBV6-5 and TRBJ1-2; 7 nucleotides align to TRBD1. CDR1 and CDR2 (germline): MNHEY, SVGAGI. The CDR3 contains 11 residues. Germline trimming cut 4 bases from V and 12 bases from J; bases unmatched to any gene: 5. CDR3 region: CASSLGQFHTF. As DNA, the CDR3 is TGTGCCAGCAGTTTGGGACAGTTCCACACCTTC.

The chain is built from TRBV6-6 and TRBJ2-1, with 8 bases fitting TRBD1. CDR3 length equals 13 residues. Germline assignment: CDR1 MNHNY and CDR2 SVGAGI (reference sequence). Losses at the gene ends were 5 bases for V and 7 bases for J; bases not matched to a gene: 4. The CDR3 spells CASSQGARNEQFF. The CDR3 DNA reads TGTGCCAGCAGTCAGGGGGCGAGGAATGAGCAGTTCTTC.

This CDR3 is CASSISTGGSYEQYF. CDR3 DNA sequence: TGTGCCAGTAGTATCTCAACCGGGGGGTCCTACGAGCAGTACTTC. V usage is TRBV19 and J usage is TRBJ2-7; 7 bases are a match to TRBD2. The CDR3 sequence is 15 residues long. The V segment lost 3 bases and the J segment 1 base; nucleotides outside the gene matches: 6. CDR1 is LNHDA and CDR2 is SQIVND in the germline V gene (reference sequence).

This clone was seen only a few times. V usage is TRBV15 and J usage is TRBJ1-5; D uncertain. V was cut by 0 bases and J by 6 bases, with 6 bases left in between. CDR3 size: 13 residues. Per germline, CDR1 LNHNV and CDR2 YYDKDF (reference sequence). The CDR3 here is CATSREESQPQHF. DNA for the CDR3: TGTGCCACCAGCAGAGAGGAGTCTCAGCCCCAGCATTTT.

This chain connects TRBV28 to TRBJ2-5, with 7 positions matching TRBD1. J gave up 0 bases and V 3 bases, and 4 bases lay outside the gene matches. The germline CDR1 and CDR2 sequences are MDHEN and SYDVKM. This CDR3 is built from 15 residues. CDR3 sequence reads: CASSFSGQYQETQYF. DNA for the CDR3: TGTGCCAGCAGTTTCTCGGGACAGTACCAAGAGACCCAGTACTTC.

This clone has a handful of counts. The chain employs TRBV7-9 and TRBJ1-2; possible D gene TRBD1, 5 bases. From germline, CDR1 is SEHNR and CDR2 FQNEAQ (reference sequence). V shed 5 bases and J shed 8 bases, with 27 bases lying between them. CDR3 length: 17 residues. The CDR3, as DNA: TGTGCCAGCAGCGATCCTCGGGTTGACAGCTTATGGGGGGGCTACACCTTC. It encodes CASSDPRVDSLWGGYTF.

V usage is TRBV5-1 and J usage is TRBJ2-7, with a weak D call TRBD2 (5 bases). Trimming left V 4 bases short and J 3 bases short, with 11 bases between. From germline, CDR1 is SGHRS and CDR2 YFSETQ. CDR3 length: 13 amino acids. The CDR3 sequence is CASSGGPHYEQYF. CDR3 DNA: TGCGCCAGCAGCGGCGGGCCTCACTACGAGCAGTACTTC.

The V gene is TRBV19, the J gene TRBJ2-7, with D perhaps given as TRBD1 or TRBD2 (5 bases each). Deletions cut 5 bases from V and 7 bases from J, with 18 bases between. The CDR3 is made up of 14 amino acids. Looked up from germline, CDR1 is LNHDA and CDR2 is SQIVND (reference sequence). The CDR3 DNA reads TGTGCCAGTAGTGCGAGGGACCGGACGCGGGAGCAGTACTTC. Protein: CASSARDRTREQYF.

The V and J genes are TRBV9 and TRBJ2-1; no firm D call. The CDR3 contains 15 residues. Per germline, CDR1 SGDLS and CDR2 YYNGEE. With 3 bases removed from V and 4 bases from J, the gap between germline ends came to 14 bases. The CDR3 DNA is TGTGCCAGCAGCGGAATCGACGTCGCATACAATGAGCAGTTCTTC. This gives the protein CASSGIDVAYNEQFF.